Presented here are 23 T cell receptor beta chains from one specimen sequenced in a study of blood T cell repertoires in COVID-19. This table comes from immunoSEQ multiplex PCR, and its TCRdb copy is limited to in-frame clones, with some not included. The table lists about 130,000 clones, about four fifths of them singletons, with about 40% in the top ten. The sequenced sample consisted of peripheral blood. These receptors were taken from a man aged 35 to 55 with active or convalescent COVID-19.

The gene calls are TRBV27 and TRBJ2-7; D is perhaps TRBD2 (6 bases). CDR1 is MNHEY, CDR2 SMNVEV, per germline (reference sequence). This CDR3 is 20 amino acids long. V was pared by 1 base and J by 0 bases, with 25 bases between. The CDR3 reads CASSLFYFLCRGTNSYEQYF. As DNA, the CDR3 is TGTGCCAGCAGTTTATTTTATTTTTTGTGCCGGGGGACGAACTCCTACGAGCAGTACTTC.

This chain connects TRBV20-1 to TRBJ2-4; D gene unclear. The CDR3 extends over 15 amino acids. Looked up from germline, CDR1 is DFQATT and CDR2 is SNEGSKA (reference sequence). V lost 6 bases and J 0 bases, leaving 15 bases between the germline ends. The CDR3 DNA sequence: TGCAGTGCCAGTGGATACTACACAGCCAAAAACATTCAGTACTTC. Its protein product is CSASGYYTAKNIQYF.

The chain recombines TRBV4-3 with TRBJ1-6, with TRBD1 as a possible D gene (6 bases). Trimming stripped 0 bases from V and 7 bases from J, with 10 bases between. Per germline, CDR1 LGHNA and CDR2 YSLEER. The CDR3 has 15 amino acids. For the CDR3, the DNA is TGCGCCAGCAGCCAAGAACCAGGGGCGAATTCACCCCTCCACTTT. It translates to CASSQEPGANSPLHF.

V usage is TRBV4-3 and J usage is TRBJ1-1; no reliable D call. Trimming pared 7 bases from V and 1 base from J, leaving 19 bases between. This CDR3 has 16 amino acids. Per germline, CDR1 LGHNA and CDR2 YSLEER. CDR3 bases: TGCGCCAGCACTCCTTCCGGGTCCTCAAGGAACACTGAAGCTTTCTTT. Encoded protein: CASTPSGSSRNTEAFF.

This clone was observed a single time. The CDR3 here is CASSSSRTSTDTQYF. CDR3 in DNA: TGTGCCAGCAGTTCATCCCGGACTAGCACAGATACGCAGTATTTT. The chain is built from TRBV6-6 and TRBJ2-3; tentatively, D is TRBD2 (5 bases). The CDR3 extends over 15 amino acids. The germline V and J ends were trimmed by 4 bases and 0 bases, with 11 bases remaining between them. Germline loops: CDR1 MNHNY, CDR2 SVGAGI (reference sequence).

This clone was seen more than once but under ten times. The chain joins TRBV11-2 to TRBJ1-2; D may be TRBD1 (5 bases). The length of the CDR3 is 13 residues. Germline V gene data show CDR1 as SGHAT and CDR2 as FQNNGV. Trimming took 3 bases from V and 3 from J, leaving 8 bases between them. The CDR3 is CASSFPGYYGYTF. The CDR3, as DNA: TGTGCCAGCAGCTTTCCAGGGTACTATGGCTACACCTTC.

The rearrangement links TRBV6-5 to TRBJ2-2, with D possibly matching TRBD1 (5 bases). V lost 7 bases and J lost 6, with 15 bases in between. Germline CDR1 is MNHEY and CDR2 is SVGAGI. The CDR3 loop spans 14 amino acids. CDR3 region: CASTAQGDAGELFF. The CDR3 bases are TGTGCCAGCACCGCCCAGGGCGACGCCGGGGAGCTGTTTTTT.

This clone was recorded only once. The CDR3, as DNA: TGCGCCAGCAGCTTTCACAGCCCGGAAACTGAAGCTTTCTTT. The encoded protein is CASSFHSPETEAFF. The gene calls are TRBV5-1 and TRBJ1-1; the D is unclear. From germline, CDR1 is SGHRS and CDR2 YFSETQ. This CDR3 region has 14 residues. The V gene lost 2 bases and the J gene lost 5 bases, with 13 bases spanning the gap.

This clone was seen once. The V gene is TRBV2, the J gene TRBJ2-7; D may be TRBD2 (6 bases). The CDR3 contains 13 residues. V was pared by 6 bases and J by 3 bases, with 12 bases between. The germline gives CDR1 SNHLY, CDR2 FYNNEI. The CDR3 sequence is CASRREGGYEQYF. CDR3 bases: TGTGCCAGCAGGAGAGAGGGAGGCTACGAGCAGTACTTC.

The genes are TRBV6-6 and TRBJ2-7; possible D gene TRBD2, 6 bases. Germline CDR1 is MNHNY and CDR2 is SVGAGI (reference sequence). Trimming cost V 6 bases and J 2 bases, with 17 bases left between them. The CDR3 extends over 15 amino acids. CDR3 DNA sequence: TGTGCCAGCAGCCCTTCTAGCGTTCTCCCCTACGAGCAGTACTTC. Its translation is CASSPSSVLPYEQYF.

This clone was counted between two and nine times. The chain joins TRBV27 to TRBJ1-2, with D uncertain. The V and J ends lost 5 bases and 8 bases respectively, with 21 bases between them. The CDR3 consists of 15 residues. CDR1 and CDR2 (germline): MNHEY, SMNVEV (reference sequence). The CDR3 region has the DNA TGTGCCAGCAGTCCGTTAAGTGGCCAGGTCAGCGGCTACACCTTC. Its translation is CASSPLSGQVSGYTF.

This chain links TRBV9 with TRBJ2-1, with D maybe TRBD2 (6 bases). The ends were cut back, 4 bases at V and 7 bases at J, with 15 bases in the middle. The CDR3 is 14 residues long. Germline CDR1 and CDR2: SGDLS and YYNGEE. The CDR3 region is CASSYFSGGNEQFF. For the CDR3, the DNA is TGTGCCAGCAGCTATTTTAGCGGAGGGAATGAGCAGTTCTTC. Based on the CDR3 plus reference TRBV9 and TRBJ2-1, the full variable domain is DSGVTQTPKHLITATGQRVTLRCSPRSGDLSVYWYQQSLDQGLQFLIQYYNGEERAKGNILERFSAQQFPDLHSELNLSSLELGDSALYFCASSYFSGGNEQFFGPGTRLTVL.

The V and J genes are TRBV7-9 and TRBJ1-1; a weak D match, TRBD1 (5 bases). V was cut by 5 bases and J by 3 bases, with 13 bases left in between. There are 14 residues in the CDR3. Germline-derived CDR1 and CDR2 are SEHNR and FQNEAQ (reference sequence). Here the CDR3 reads CASSPQGTYTEAFF. The CDR3 nucleotides read TGTGCCAGCAGCCCCCAAGGGACTTACACTGAAGCTTTCTTT.

The V call is TRBV2, the J call TRBJ1-5, with D unclear. Germline-derived CDR1 and CDR2 are SNHLY and FYNNEI. This CDR3 has 11 amino acids. The V end lost 6 bases, the J end lost 11 bases, and 11 bases lay between the germline ends. CDR3 nucleotide sequence: TGTGCCAGCAGGAGAGGCCCGGCCCAGCATTTT. Protein sequence: CASRRGPAQHF.

The chain carries TRBV3-1 (or the pseudogene TRBV3-2) and TRBJ2-5; tentatively, D is TRBD1 (6 bases). CDR1 is LGHDT and CDR2 is YNNKEL in the germline V gene (reference sequence). The length of the CDR3 is 15 residues. Trimming took 1 base from V and 7 from J, leaving 16 bases between them. The CDR3 DNA follows: TGTGCCAGCAGCCAAGTGAGCGGCAGGGGTGGGACCCAGTACTTC. The encoded protein is CASSQVSGRGGTQYF.

This sequence joins TRBV7-2 and TRBJ1-3, with 7 bases that match TRBD1. This CDR3 contains 18 residues. Germline V gene lookup returns CDR1 SGHTA and CDR2 FQGNSA. The ends lost 3 bases at V and 0 bases at J; junction bases unmatched: 11. The CDR3 coding sequence is TGTGCCAGCAGCTTTAACACAGGGGATACTTTCTCTGGAAACACCATATATTTT. Its translation: CASSFNTGDTFSGNTIYF.

This clone came up a few times. This chain links TRBV10-2 with TRBJ1-5; 7 nucleotides line up with TRBD1. This CDR3 is built from 15 residues. The V segment lost 6 bases and the J segment 7 bases; nucleotides outside the gene matches: 12. CDR1 WSHSY and CDR2 SAAADI come from the germline V gene. The CDR3 nucleotides are TGCGCCAGCAGACAGGGGCTGGGAGGAAAACAGCCCCAGCATTTT. Its protein is CASRQGLGGKQPQHF.

The chain uses TRBV6-5 and TRBJ1-1; a weak D match, TRBD1 (5 bases). The germline CDR1 and CDR2 sequences are MNHEY and SVGAGI. The CDR3 consists of 13 residues. V lost 8 bases to trimming and J lost 5 bases, with 15 bases between them. The CDR3 spells CASGGNRGTEAFF. CDR3 nucleotide sequence: TGTGCCAGCGGGGGGAATCGGGGAACTGAAGCTTTCTTT.

The genes are TRBV6-4 and TRBJ2-1; D is perhaps TRBD1 (5 bases). V lost 2 bases and J 0 bases, leaving 11 bases between the germline ends. Germline loops: CDR1 MRHNA, CDR2 SNTAGT. This CDR3 comprises 16 residues. CDR3 amino acids: CASSDLYRRSYNEQFF. The CDR3 DNA reads TGTGCCAGCAGTGACCTATACAGGCGCTCCTACAATGAGCAGTTCTTC.

This clone has more than one count but fewer than ten. The rearrangement links TRBV9 to TRBJ2-7; tentatively, D is TRBD2 (6 bases). Germline values: CDR1 SGDLS, CDR2 YYNGEE. Trimming removed 0 bases at V and 0 bases at J, with 10 bases between. The CDR3 consists of 15 residues. The CDR3 region has the DNA TGTGCCAGCAGCGTAGCGGGGGATAGCTCCTACGAGCAGTACTTC. Encoded protein: CASSVAGDSSYEQYF. Full variable domain (rest looked up from reference TRBV9 and TRBJ2-7): DSGVTQTPKHLITATGQRVTLRCSPRSGDLSVYWYQQSLDQGLQFLIQYYNGEERAKGNILERFSAQQFPDLHSELNLSSLELGDSALYFCASSVAGDSSYEQYFGPGTRLTVT.

The CDR3: CATSDSGNTGELFF. The CDR3 DNA is TGTGCCACCAGTGATTCCGGTAACACCGGGGAGCTGTTTTTT. The rearrangement uses TRBV24-1 and TRBJ2-2; D not certain. With 2 bases removed from V and 2 bases from J, the gap between germline ends came to 5 bases. Germline assignment: CDR1 KGHDR and CDR2 SFDVKD. CDR3 length: 14 residues.

The rearrangement links TRBV7-9 to TRBJ1-1; D possibly corresponds to TRBD1 (6 bases). Germline V gene data show CDR1 as SEHNR and CDR2 as FQNEAQ (reference sequence). Trimming took off 5 bases at V and 1 base at J, with 20 bases between the two ends. The CDR3 sequence is 17 residues long. The CDR3, as DNA: TGTGCCAGCAGCACACGCCGGCAGGGGTACGAGAACACTGAAGCTTTCTTT. Its protein is CASSTRRQGYENTEAFF. The whole variable domain, filled in from reference TRBV7-9 and TRBJ1-1, reads DTGVSQNPRHKITKRGQNVTFRCDPISEHNRLYWYRQTLGQGPEFLTYFQNEAQLEKSRLLSDRFSAERPKGSFSTLEIQRTEQGDSAMYLCASSTRRQGYENTEAFFGQGTRLTVV.

The chain recombines TRBV21-1 with TRBJ2-1; the table's D call, TRBD2, has no DNA check behind it. TRBV21-1 is listed as a pseudogene. The CDR3 totals 17 residues. The CDR3: CASSKGTSGSLIHEQFF. The CDR3 DNA reads as TGTGCCAGCAGCAAAGGGACTAGCGGGAGTTTAATCCATGAGCAGTTCTTC.